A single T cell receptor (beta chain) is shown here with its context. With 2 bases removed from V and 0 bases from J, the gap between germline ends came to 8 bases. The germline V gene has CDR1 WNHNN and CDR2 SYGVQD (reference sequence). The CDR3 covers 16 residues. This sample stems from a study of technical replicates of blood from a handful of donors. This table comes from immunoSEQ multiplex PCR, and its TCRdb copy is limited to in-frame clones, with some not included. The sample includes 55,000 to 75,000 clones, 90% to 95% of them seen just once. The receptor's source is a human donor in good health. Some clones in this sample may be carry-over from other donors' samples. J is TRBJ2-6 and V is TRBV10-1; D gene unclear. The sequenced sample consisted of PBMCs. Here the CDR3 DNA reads TGCGCCAGCAGTGAGCGAGAAGACTCTGGGGCCAACGTCCTGACTTTC. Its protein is CASSEREDSGANVLTF.